This entry lists 21 T cell receptor beta chains sequenced from one sample in a study of Ad26.COV2.S vaccination and SARS-CoV-2 variants. Sequencing used immunoSEQ multiplex PCR; TCRdb keeps in-frame clones, though not all of them. The table records under 150,000 clones, roughly 88% of them present only once. The material sequenced was peripheral blood, taken after recovery from COVID-19. The source of these receptors is a human donor who had recovered from COVID-19.

This chain joins TRBV27 and TRBJ1-5; perhaps TRBD1 as D (6 bases). Trimming took off 5 bases at V and 2 bases at J, with 16 bases between the two ends. Germline assignment: CDR1 MNHEY and CDR2 SMNVEV (reference sequence). The CDR3 has 16 amino acids. CDR3 residues: CASSRFTGFGNQPQHF. CDR3 in DNA: TGTGCCAGCAGTCGATTTACAGGGTTTGGCAATCAGCCCCAGCATTTT.

This clone has a single count. The CDR3 nucleotides are TGTGTTTCAGGGGTTTACGCTGAAGCTTTCTTT. It encodes CVSGVYAEAFF. The rearrangement uses TRBV28 and TRBJ1-1; TRBD1 is a possible D gene (6 bases). Germline values: CDR1 MDHEN, CDR2 SYDVKM. This CDR3 region has 11 residues. Based on the CDR3 plus reference TRBV28 and TRBJ1-1, the full variable domain is DVKVTQSSRYLVKRTGEKVFLECVQDMDHENMFWYRQDPGLGLRLIYFSYDVKMKEKGDIPEGYSVSREKKERFSLILESASTNQTSMYLCVSGVYAEAFFGQGTRLTVV.

The CDR3 sequence is CASSLSSGNYLDTQYF. CDR3 nucleotide sequence: TGTGCCAGCAGTTTATCGTCGGGAAACTATCTAGATACGCAGTATTTT. The chain links TRBV27 to TRBJ2-3, with a possible D match to TRBD2 (5 bases). Looked up from germline, CDR1 is MNHEY and CDR2 is SMNVEV (reference sequence). Trimming stripped 0 bases from V and 5 bases from J, with 15 bases between. The CDR3 spans 16 residues.

The V call is TRBV5-1, the J call TRBJ2-6; TRBD1 matches 7 bases. Losses at the gene ends were 4 bases for V and 0 bases for J; bases not matched to a gene: 10. There are 18 residues in the CDR3. Germline CDR1 and CDR2: SGHRS and YFSETQ. The CDR3 coding sequence is TGCGCCAGCAGCCTGTCCGGGACAGACCCCTCTGGGGCCAACGTCCTGACTTTC. It encodes CASSLSGTDPSGANVLTF.

The sample holds one count of this clone. The chain combines TRBV5-1 with TRBJ2-1, with unresolved D. Trimming removed 4 bases at V and 7 bases at J, with 15 bases between. Germline lookup yields CDR1 SGHRS and CDR2 YFSETQ. The CDR3 loop spans 14 amino acids. The CDR3 coding sequence is TGCGCCAGCAGCATGGACCCGCCACTTAATGAGCAGTTCTTC. Its protein is CASSMDPPLNEQFF.

This chain links TRBV7-2 with TRBJ1-2; D remains unclear. The germline V and J ends were trimmed by 6 bases and 5 bases, with 16 bases remaining between them. CDR3 length: 14 residues. The germline V gene encodes CDR1 SGHTA and CDR2 FQGNSA. CDR3 coding DNA: TGTGCCAGCAGGCCTTTGCTTTGGGCGTATGGCTACACCTTC. It is translated as CASRPLLWAYGYTF.

With regard to this clone: A read error may explain this, as a much larger clone is one base away. This rearrangement joins TRBV6-4 to TRBJ2-7; D gene uncertain. Germline CDR1 MRHNA, CDR2 SNTAGT. The CDR3 totals 9 residues. V lost 7 bases and J 3 bases, leaving 1 base between the germline ends. In nucleotides, the CDR3 is TGTGCCAGCATCTACGAGCAGTACTTC. The encoded protein is CASIYEQYF.

V usage is TRBV11-3 and J usage is TRBJ2-1, with D tentatively TRBD1 or TRBD2 (6 bases each). This CDR3 contains 13 residues. The V gene's germline CDR1 is SGHNT and CDR2 YENEEA. V was shortened by 6 bases and J by 8 bases, with 14 bases between the two germline ends. Here the CDR3 reads CASSKRGADEQFF. CDR3 in DNA: TGTGCCAGCAGTAAAAGGGGGGCCGATGAGCAGTTCTTC.

Note on this clone: One end of the junction does not line up with germline, which may come from a read error. The V and J genes are TRBV12-3 or TRBV12-4 and TRBJ2-7; D may be TRBD2 (5 bases). The CDR3 runs 12 residues. CDR3 nucleotides: TGTGCCAGCAGCTTAGAGGGCTACGAGCAGTACTTC. It specifies CASSLEGYEQYF.

The CDR3 coding sequence is TGTGCCAGCAGTTACACCGGGGGCTACGAGCAGTACTTC. Its translation: CASSYTGGYEQYF. The chain links TRBV6-2 or TRBV6-3 to TRBJ2-7; TRBD2 might be the D (6 bases). The CDR3 length is 13 residues. Between the trimmed V and J ends, which lost 2 bases and 3 bases, there was a span of 8 bases. Germline V gene sequence: CDR1 MNHEY, CDR2 SVGEGT.

Only a few counts were recorded for this clone. The chain combines TRBV19 with TRBJ1-5; D is perhaps TRBD1 (6 bases). CDR3 length: 18 residues. Germline CDR1 LNHDA, CDR2 SQIVND (reference sequence). V was pared by 1 base and J by 5 bases, with 21 bases between. The DNA for the CDR3 is TGTGCCAGTAGTATAGGAGGGGTACATCTCGGGGGCGATCAGCCCCAGCATTTT. This sequence encodes CASSIGGVHLGGDQPQHF.

The V and J genes are TRBV7-2 and TRBJ2-1, with D hard to call. This CDR3 contains 14 residues. Germline V gene sequence: CDR1 SGHTA, CDR2 FQGNSA. V dropped 1 base and J dropped 5 bases, with 9 bases sitting between them. The CDR3 loop is CASSLVGRNNEQFF. DNA of the CDR3: TGTGCCAGCAGCTTAGTGGGCAGAAACAATGAGCAGTTCTTC.

This chain connects TRBV19 to TRBJ2-3; TRBD1 agrees at 8 bases. The germline V gene has CDR1 LNHDA and CDR2 SQIVND (reference sequence). Trimming removed 4 bases from V and 4 bases from J; junction bases left unmatched: 7. This CDR3 region has 15 residues. This CDR3 is CASSRPGQAPDTQYF. The CDR3 DNA is TGTGCCAGTAGTAGACCGGGACAGGCCCCAGATACGCAGTATTTT.

The chain combines TRBV7-8 with TRBJ2-3, with 7 bases that match TRBD2. CDR1 is SGHVS, CDR2 FQNEAQ, per germline. V was clipped by 5 bases and J by 2 bases; unmatched bases: 7. The CDR3 runs 15 residues. Here the CDR3 reads CASSLSGVNTDTQYF. The CDR3 coding sequence is TGTGCCAGCAGCCTAAGCGGGGTGAACACAGATACGCAGTATTTT.

J is TRBJ2-5 and V is TRBV2; TRBD2 agrees at 7 bases. V was clipped by 4 bases and J by 9 bases; unmatched bases: 20. The CDR3 runs 17 residues. Looked up from germline, CDR1 is SNHLY and CDR2 is FYNNEI. The CDR3 here is CASSAPGLRGNLEPQYF. DNA of the CDR3: TGTGCCAGCAGTGCCCCAGGTTTGCGGGGGAACCTCGAGCCCCAGTACTTC.

This clone was seen more than once but under ten times. V usage is TRBV30 and J usage is TRBJ1-5; D gene unclear. Germline CDR1 and CDR2: GTSNPN and SVGIG (reference sequence). This CDR3 is 13 amino acids long. The V gene lost 1 base and the J gene lost 4 bases, with 8 bases spanning the gap. DNA of the CDR3: TGTGCCTGGAGTGGGGGTCCAAATCAGCCCCAGCATTTT. Amino acid sequence: CAWSGGPNQPQHF.

The chain uses TRBV6-5 and TRBJ1-1, with 7 bases identical to TRBD1. V shed 6 bases and J 3 bases; nucleotides not matched to a gene: 7. Looked up from germline, CDR1 is MNHEY and CDR2 is SVGAGI. The CDR3 runs 14 residues. The CDR3 nucleotides read TGTGCCAGCAGCCTAAATACAGGGGACACTGAAGCTTTCTTT. Translating it yields CASSLNTGDTEAFF.

This chain links TRBV2 with TRBJ1-1; D is undetermined. V was shortened by 2 bases and J by 3 bases, with 7 bases between the two germline ends. Per germline, CDR1 SNHLY and CDR2 FYNNEI. This CDR3 region has 13 residues. CDR3 coding DNA: TGTGCCAGCAGTGAAAATGTAGACACTGAAGCTTTCTTT. Amino acid sequence: CASSENVDTEAFF.

This clone was seen a single time. The chain combines TRBV28 with TRBJ2-2; 12 bases match TRBD2. The V segment lost 9 bases and the J segment 6 bases; nucleotides outside the gene matches: 14. This CDR3 is built from 17 residues. Germline-derived CDR1 and CDR2 are MDHEN and SYDVKM. The CDR3 DNA reads as TGTGCCAGTATTAAGGCTAGCGGGGGGGCGGCTGCCGGGGAGCTGTTTTTT. Its protein product is CASIKASGGAAAGELFF.

Written as DNA, the CDR3 is TGTGCCAGCAGCTTACAGGGAAACGGCTACACCTTC. Its protein product is CASSLQGNGYTF. This rearrangement joins TRBV5-4 to TRBJ1-2; perhaps TRBD1 as D (6 bases). Germline CDR1 and CDR2: SGHNT and YYREEE (reference sequence). The CDR3 is 12 residues long. Deletions cut 2 bases from V and 8 bases from J, with 10 bases between. Full variable domain (missing parts from reference TRBV5-4 and TRBJ1-2): ETGVTQSPTHLIKTRGQQVTLRCSSQSGHNTVSWYQQALGQGPQFIFQYYREEENGRGNFPPRFSGLQFPNYSSELNVNALELDDSALYLCASSLQGNGYTFGSGTRLTVV.

The rearrangement joins TRBV2 to TRBJ1-6; no firm D call. Trimming left V 2 bases short and J 0 bases short, with 2 bases between. CDR1 SNHLY and CDR2 FYNNEI come from the germline V gene. CDR3 length: 14 residues. DNA of the CDR3: TGTGCCAGCAGTGAAAACTCCTATAATTCACCCCTCCACTTT. Residues: CASSENSYNSPLHF.